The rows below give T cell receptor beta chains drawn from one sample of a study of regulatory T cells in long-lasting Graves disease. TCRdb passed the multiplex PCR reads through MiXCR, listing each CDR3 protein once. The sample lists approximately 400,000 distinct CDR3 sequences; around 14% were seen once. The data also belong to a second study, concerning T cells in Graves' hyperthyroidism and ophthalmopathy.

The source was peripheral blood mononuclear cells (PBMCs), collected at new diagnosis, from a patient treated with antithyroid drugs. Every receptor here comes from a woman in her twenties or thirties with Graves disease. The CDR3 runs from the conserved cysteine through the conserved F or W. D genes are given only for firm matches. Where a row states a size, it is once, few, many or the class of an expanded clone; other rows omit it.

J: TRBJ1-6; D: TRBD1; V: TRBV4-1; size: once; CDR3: CASSQGTDRGSPLHF; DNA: TGCGCCAGCAGCCAAGGAACGGACAGGGGATCACCCCTCCACTTT
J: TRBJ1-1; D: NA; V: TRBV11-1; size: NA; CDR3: CASEMRGVNTEAFF; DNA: TGTGCCAGCGAGATGAGGGGAGTGAACACTGAAGCTTTCTTT
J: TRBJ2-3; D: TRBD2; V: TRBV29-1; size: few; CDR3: CSVEGARGTSETSTDTQYF; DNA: TGCAGCGTGGAGGGGGCGCGAGGGACTAGCGAAACTAGCACAGATACGCAGTATTTT
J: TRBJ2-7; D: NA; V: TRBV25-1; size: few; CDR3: CASSVSDGNAYEQYF; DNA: TGTGCCAGCAGTGTTTCCGACGGCAACGCCTACGAGCAGTACTTC
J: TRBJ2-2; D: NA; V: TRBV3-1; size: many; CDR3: CASRETGRTGELFF; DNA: TGTGCCAGCAGGGAAACAGGGAGGACCGGGGAGCTGTTTTTT
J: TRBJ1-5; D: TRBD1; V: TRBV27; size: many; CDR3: CASGKGTANQPQHF; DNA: TGTGCCAGCGGGAAGGGGACAGCGAATCAGCCCCAGCATTTT
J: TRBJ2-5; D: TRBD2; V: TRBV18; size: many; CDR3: CASSPGLEETQYF; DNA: TGTGCCAGCTCACCGGGACTAGAGGAGACCCAGTACTTC
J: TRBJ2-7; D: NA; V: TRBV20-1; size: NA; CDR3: CSARDPGNYEQYF; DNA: TGCAGTGCTAGAGATCCGGGGAACTACGAGCAGTACTTC
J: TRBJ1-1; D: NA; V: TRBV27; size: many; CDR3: CAIGKGLSSEAFF; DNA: TGTGCCATCGGGAAAGGGCTTTCCTCCGAAGCTTTCTTT
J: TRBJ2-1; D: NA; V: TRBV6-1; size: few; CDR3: CASGTVGRPYNEQFF; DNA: TGTGCCAGCGGGACCGTCGGTCGACCTTACAATGAGCAGTTCTTC
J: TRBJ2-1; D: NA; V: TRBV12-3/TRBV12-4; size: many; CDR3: CASSPGLGDEFF; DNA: TGTGCCAGCAGTCCAGGCCTAGGTGATGAGTTCTTC
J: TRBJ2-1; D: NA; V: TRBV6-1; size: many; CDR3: CASRNSATWAYNEQFF; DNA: TGTGCCAGCAGAAACTCAGCAACCTGGGCCTACAATGAGCAGTTCTTC
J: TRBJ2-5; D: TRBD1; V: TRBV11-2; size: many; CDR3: CASSPRVDRGGTQYF; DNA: TGTGCCAGCAGCCCCAGAGTGGACAGGGGAGGGACCCAGTACTTC
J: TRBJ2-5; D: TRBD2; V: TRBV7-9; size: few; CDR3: CASRGLAAQETQYF; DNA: TGTGCCAGCAGGGGACTAGCGGCTCAAGAGACCCAGTACTTC
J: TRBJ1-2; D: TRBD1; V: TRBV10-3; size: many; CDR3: CAIHANRDRQKYGYTF; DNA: TGTGCCATACACGCCAATAGGGACAGACAAAAGTATGGCTACACCTTC
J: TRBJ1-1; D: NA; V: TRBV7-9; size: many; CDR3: CASSTSSRPDRKNTEAFF; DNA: TGTGCCAGCAGCACTAGTTCCAGACCCGACAGGAAGAACACTGAAGCTTTCTTT
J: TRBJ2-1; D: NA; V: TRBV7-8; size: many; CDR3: CASSFYGNEQFF; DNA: TGTGCCAGCAGCTTCTACGGCAATGAGCAGTTCTTC
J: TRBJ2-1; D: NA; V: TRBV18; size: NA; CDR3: CASSPKTPHSYNEQLF; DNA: TGTGCCAGCTCACCCAAGACACCCCACTCCTACAATGAGCAGCTCTTC
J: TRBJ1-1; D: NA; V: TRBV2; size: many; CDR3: CASSDWSEAFF; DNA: TGTGCCAGCAGCGATTGGTCTGAAGCTTTCTTT
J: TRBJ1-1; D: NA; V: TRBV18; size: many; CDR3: CASSPTDTNTEAFF; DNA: TGTGCCAGCTCACCAACAGATACGAACACTGAAGCTTTCTTT
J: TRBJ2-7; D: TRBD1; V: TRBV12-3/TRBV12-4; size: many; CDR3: CASSNSGTGGERQYF; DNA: TGTGCCAGCAGTAATTCCGGGACAGGGGGCGAGCGGCAGTACTTC
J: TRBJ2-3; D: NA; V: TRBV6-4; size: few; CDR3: CASRPAGHTDTQYF; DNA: TGTGCCAGCAGACCAGCGGGCCACACAGATACGCAGTATTTT
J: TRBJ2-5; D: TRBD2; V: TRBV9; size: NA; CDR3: CASSVRLAGVGETQYF; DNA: TGTGCCAGCAGCGTCCGACTAGCGGGAGTAGGGGAGACCCAGTACTTC
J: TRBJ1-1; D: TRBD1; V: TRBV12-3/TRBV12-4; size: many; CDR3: CASSLTGRDTEAFF; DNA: TGTGCCAGCAGTTTGACAGGGCGGGACACTGAAGCTTTCTTT
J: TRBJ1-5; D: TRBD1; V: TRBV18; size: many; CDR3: CASSRGQQNQPQHF; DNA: TGTGCCAGCTCACGGGGACAGCAGAATCAGCCCCAGCATTTT
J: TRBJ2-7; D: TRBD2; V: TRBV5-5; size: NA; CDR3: CASSLASGRSLSYEQYF; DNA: TGTGCCAGCAGCTTGGCTAGCGGGAGGTCGCTCTCCTACGAGCAGTACTTC
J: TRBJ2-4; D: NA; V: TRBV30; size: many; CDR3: CAWSVGQLAKNIQYF; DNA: TGTGCCTGGAGTGTGGGACAACTAGCCAAAAACATTCAGTACTTC
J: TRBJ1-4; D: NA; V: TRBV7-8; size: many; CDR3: CASSSRGLQAANEKLFF; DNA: TGTGCCAGCAGCTCGAGGGGCCTCCAAGCAGCTAATGAAAAACTGTTTTTT
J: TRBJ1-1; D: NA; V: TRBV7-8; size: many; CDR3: CASSQGVTTEAFF; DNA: TGTGCCAGCAGCCAAGGGGTTACCACTGAAGCTTTCTTT
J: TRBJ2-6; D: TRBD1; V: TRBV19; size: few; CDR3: CASKAGGFSGANVLTF; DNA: TGTGCCAGTAAGGCAGGGGGCTTCTCTGGGGCCAACGTCCTGACTTTC
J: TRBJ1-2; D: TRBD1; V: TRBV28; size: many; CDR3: CASQGGQRTHGYTF; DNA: TGTGCCAGCCAGGGGGGACAGAGGACCCATGGCTACACCTTC
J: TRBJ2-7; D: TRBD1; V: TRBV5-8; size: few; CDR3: CASSRTGGPYEQYF; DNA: TGTGCCAGCAGCCGAACAGGGGGTCCCTACGAGCAGTACTTC
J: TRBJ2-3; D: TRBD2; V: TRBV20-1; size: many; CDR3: CSATEGELAGTDTQYF; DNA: TGCAGTGCCACCGAGGGGGAACTAGCGGGAACAGATACGCAGTATTTT
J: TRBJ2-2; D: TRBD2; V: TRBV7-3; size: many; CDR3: CASSLTGGPAGELFF; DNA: TGTGCCAGCAGCTTAACGGGAGGGCCGGCCGGGGAGCTGTTTTTT
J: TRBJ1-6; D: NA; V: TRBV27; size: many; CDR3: CASSSRGGFNSPLHF; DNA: TGTGCCAGCAGTTCGAGAGGGGGTTTTAATTCACCCCTCCACTTT
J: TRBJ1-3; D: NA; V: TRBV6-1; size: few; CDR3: CASSDLQDKSGNTIYF; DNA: TGTGCCAGCAGTGACCTCCAGGACAAGAGCGGAAACACCATATATTTT